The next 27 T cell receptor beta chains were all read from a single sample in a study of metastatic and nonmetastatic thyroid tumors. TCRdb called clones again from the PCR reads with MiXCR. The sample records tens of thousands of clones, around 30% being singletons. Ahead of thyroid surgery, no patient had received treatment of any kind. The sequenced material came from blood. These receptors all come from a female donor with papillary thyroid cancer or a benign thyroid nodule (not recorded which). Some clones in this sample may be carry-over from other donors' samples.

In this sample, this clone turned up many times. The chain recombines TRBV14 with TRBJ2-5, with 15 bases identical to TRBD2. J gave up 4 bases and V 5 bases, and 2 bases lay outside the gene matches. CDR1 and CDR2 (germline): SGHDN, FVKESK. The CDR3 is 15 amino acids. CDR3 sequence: CASSWGLAGGETQYF. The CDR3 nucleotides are TGTGCCAGCAGCTGGGGACTAGCGGGAGGAGAGACCCAGTACTTC.

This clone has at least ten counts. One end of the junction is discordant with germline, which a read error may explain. The DNA for the CDR3 is TGTGCCAGCAGCGAGCGACAGGCGACTCGGGATGGTTACACCTTC. This translates into CASSERQATRDGYTF. This chain joins TRBV7-6 and TRBJ1-2, with D possibly TRBD1 on 6 matching bases. Germline CDR1 SGHVS, CDR2 FNYEAQ. The CDR3 runs to 15 residues.

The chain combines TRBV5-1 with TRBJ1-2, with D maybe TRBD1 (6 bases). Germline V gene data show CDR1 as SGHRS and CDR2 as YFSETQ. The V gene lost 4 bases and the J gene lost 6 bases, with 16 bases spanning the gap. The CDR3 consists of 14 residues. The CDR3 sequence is CASSGGHGVDGYTF. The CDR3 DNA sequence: TGCGCCAGCAGCGGGGGACATGGTGTAGATGGCTACACCTTC.

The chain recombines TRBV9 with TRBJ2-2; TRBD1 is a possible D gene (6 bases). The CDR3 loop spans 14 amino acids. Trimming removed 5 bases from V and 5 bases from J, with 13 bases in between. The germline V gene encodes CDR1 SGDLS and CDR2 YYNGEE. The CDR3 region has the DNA TGTGCCAGCAGGTCCCGACAGGCGACCGGGGAGCTGTTTTTT. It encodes CASRSRQATGELFF.

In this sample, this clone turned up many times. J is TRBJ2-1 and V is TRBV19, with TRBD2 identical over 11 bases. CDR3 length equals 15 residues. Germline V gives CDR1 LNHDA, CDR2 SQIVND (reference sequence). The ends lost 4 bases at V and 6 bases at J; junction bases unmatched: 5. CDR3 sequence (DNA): TGTGCCAGTAGTACCGCTAGCGGGAGGAGCAATGAGCAGTTCTTC. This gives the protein CASSTASGRSNEQFF. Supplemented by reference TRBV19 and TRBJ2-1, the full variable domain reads DGGITQSPKYLFRKEGQNVTLSCEQNLNHDAMYWYRQDPGQGLRLIYYSQIVNDFQKGDIAEGYSVSREKKESFPLTVTSAQKNPTAFYLCASSTASGRSNEQFFGPGTRLTVL.

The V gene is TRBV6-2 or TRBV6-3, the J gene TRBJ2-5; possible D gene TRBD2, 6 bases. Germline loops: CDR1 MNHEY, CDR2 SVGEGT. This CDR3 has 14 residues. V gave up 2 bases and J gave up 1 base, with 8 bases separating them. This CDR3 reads CASSYRGLQETQYF. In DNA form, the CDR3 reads TGTGCCAGCAGTTACCGGGGACTCCAAGAGACCCAGTACTTC.

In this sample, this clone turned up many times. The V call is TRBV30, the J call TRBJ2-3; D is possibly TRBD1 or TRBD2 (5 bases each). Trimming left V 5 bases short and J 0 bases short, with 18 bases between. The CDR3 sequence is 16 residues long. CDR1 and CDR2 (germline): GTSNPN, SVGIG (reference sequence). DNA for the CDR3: TGTGCCTGGGAGTTCCGGGACGGAACTAGCACAGATACGCAGTATTTT. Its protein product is CAWEFRDGTSTDTQYF.

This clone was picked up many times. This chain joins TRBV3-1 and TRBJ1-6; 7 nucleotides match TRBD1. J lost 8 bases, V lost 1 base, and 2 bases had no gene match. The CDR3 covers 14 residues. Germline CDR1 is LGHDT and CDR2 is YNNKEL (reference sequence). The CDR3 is CASSQGTGDSPLHF. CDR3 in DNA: TGTGCCAGCAGCCAAGGGACAGGAGATTCACCCCTCCACTTT.

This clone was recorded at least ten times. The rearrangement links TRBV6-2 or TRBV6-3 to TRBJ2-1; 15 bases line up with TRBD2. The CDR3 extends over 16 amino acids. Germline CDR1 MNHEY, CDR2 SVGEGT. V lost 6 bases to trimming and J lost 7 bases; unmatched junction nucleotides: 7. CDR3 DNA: TGTGCCAGCAGACACCGGACTAGCGGGAGGGTAAATGAGCAGTTCTTC. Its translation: CASRHRTSGRVNEQFF.

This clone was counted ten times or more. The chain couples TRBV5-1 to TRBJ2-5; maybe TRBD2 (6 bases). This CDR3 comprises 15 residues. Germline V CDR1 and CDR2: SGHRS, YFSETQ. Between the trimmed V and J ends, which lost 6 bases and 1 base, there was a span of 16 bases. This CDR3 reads CASKELGGTQETQYF. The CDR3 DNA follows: TGCGCCAGCAAAGAGTTGGGCGGGACCCAAGAGACCCAGTACTTC.

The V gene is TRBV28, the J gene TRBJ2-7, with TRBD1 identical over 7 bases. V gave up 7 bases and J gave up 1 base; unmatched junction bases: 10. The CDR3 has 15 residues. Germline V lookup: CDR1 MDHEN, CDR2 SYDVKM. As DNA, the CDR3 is TGTGCCAGCAACCCAGGGGACAGATCATCCTACGAGCAGTACTTC. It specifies CASNPGDRSSYEQYF.

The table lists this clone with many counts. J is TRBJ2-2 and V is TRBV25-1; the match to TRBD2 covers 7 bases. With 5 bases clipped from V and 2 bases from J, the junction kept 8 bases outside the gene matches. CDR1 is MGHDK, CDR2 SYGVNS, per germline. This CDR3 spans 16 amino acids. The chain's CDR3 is CASSPGAGFNTGELFF. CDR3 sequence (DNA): TGTGCCAGCAGTCCGGGAGCGGGGTTCAACACCGGGGAGCTGTTTTTT.

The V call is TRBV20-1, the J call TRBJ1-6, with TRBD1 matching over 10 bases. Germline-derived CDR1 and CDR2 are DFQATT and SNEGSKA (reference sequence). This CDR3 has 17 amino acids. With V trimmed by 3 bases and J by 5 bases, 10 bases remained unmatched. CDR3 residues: CSARGLRDRGHNSPLHF. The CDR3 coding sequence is TGCAGTGCTAGGGGCCTCCGGGACAGGGGTCATAATTCACCCCTCCACTTT.

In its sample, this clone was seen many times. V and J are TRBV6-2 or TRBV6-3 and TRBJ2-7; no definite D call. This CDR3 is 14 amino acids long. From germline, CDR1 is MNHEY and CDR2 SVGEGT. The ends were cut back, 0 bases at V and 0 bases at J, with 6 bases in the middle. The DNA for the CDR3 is TGTGCCAGCAGTTACTCGACAAACTCCTACGAGCAGTACTTC. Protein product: CASSYSTNSYEQYF.

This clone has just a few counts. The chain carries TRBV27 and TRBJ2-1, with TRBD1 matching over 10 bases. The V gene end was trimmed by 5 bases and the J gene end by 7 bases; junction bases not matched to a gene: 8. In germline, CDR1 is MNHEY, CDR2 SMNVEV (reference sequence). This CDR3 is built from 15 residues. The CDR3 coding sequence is TGTGCCAGCAGTGATGGACAGGGGGGATGGAATGAGCAGTTCTTC. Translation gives CASSDGQGGWNEQFF.

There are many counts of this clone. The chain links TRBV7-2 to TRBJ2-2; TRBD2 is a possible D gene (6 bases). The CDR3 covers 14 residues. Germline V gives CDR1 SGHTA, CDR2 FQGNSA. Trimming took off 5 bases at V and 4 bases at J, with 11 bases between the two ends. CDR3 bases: TGTGCCAGCAGCCCTACTAGCACCACCGGGGAGCTGTTTTTT. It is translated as CASSPTSTTGELFF.

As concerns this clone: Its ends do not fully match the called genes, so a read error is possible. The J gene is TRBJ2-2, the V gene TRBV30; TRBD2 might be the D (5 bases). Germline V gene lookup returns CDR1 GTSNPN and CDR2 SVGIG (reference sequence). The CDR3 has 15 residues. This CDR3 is CSWTRAGRRTGELFF. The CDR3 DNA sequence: TGTTCCTGGACCCGGGCCGGGCGGAGGACCGGGGAGCTGTTTTTT.

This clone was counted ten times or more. The CDR3 loop is CASSRGQGDEKLFF. As DNA, the CDR3 is TGTGCCAGCAGCCGGGGACAGGGGGATGAAAAACTGTTTTTT. The chain links TRBV6-1 to TRBJ1-4; 11 bases are a match to TRBD1. The CDR3 spans 14 residues. Germline V gives CDR1 MNHNS, CDR2 SASEGT. V dropped 6 bases and J dropped 6; count of bases not matched to a gene: 3.

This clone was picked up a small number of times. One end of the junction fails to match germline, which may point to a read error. The CDR3 sequence is CSSRQGYAIYF. CDR3 DNA: TGTTCCAGTAGGCAGGGATATGCCATATATTTT. This chain links TRBV19 with TRBJ1-3, with TRBD1 as a possible D gene (5 bases). This CDR3 has 11 amino acids. In germline, CDR1 is LNHDA, CDR2 SQIVND (reference sequence).

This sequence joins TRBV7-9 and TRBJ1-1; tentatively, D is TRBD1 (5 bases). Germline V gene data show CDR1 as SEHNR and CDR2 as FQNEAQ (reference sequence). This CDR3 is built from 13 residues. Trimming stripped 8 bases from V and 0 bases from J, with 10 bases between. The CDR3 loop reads CASWTRMNTEAFF. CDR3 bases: TGTGCCAGCTGGACAAGAATGAACACTGAAGCTTTCTTT.

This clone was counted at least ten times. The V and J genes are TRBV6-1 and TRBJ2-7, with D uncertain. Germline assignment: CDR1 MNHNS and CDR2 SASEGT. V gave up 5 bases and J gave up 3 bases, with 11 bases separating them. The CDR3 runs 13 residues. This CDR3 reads CASSPFNSYEQYF. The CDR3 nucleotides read TGTGCCAGCAGTCCGTTCAACAGCTACGAGCAGTACTTC.

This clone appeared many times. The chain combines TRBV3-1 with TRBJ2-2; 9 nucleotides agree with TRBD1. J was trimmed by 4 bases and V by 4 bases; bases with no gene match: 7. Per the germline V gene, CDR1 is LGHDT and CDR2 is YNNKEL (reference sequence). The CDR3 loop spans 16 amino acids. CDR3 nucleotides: TGTGCCAGCAGCCCCCCGGGACAGGGAAGCACCGGGGAGCTGTTTTTT. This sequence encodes CASSPPGQGSTGELFF.

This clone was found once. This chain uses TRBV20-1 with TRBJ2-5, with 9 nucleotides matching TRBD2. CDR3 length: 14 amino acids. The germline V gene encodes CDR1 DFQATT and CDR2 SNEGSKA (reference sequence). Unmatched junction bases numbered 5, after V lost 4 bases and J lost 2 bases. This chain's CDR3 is CSATDSGGQETQYF. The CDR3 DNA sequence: TGCAGTGCTACCGATAGCGGGGGTCAAGAGACCCAGTACTTC.

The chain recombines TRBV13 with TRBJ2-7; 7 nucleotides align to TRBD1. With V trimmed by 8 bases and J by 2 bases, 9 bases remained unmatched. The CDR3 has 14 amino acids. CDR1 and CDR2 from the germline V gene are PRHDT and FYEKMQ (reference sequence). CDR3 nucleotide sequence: TGTGCCAGCGGGAAACCGGGACAGCCCTACGAGCAGTACTTC. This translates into CASGKPGQPYEQYF.

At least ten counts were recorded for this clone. The CDR3 reads CASSRLAGGLADTQYF. In nucleotides, the CDR3 is TGTGCCAGCAGCAGACTAGCGGGAGGGCTCGCAGATACGCAGTATTTT. V usage is TRBV7-3 and J usage is TRBJ2-3; 14 bases map to TRBD2. The CDR3 extends over 16 amino acids. CDR1 is SGHTA, CDR2 FQGTGA, per germline. After removal of 5 bases from V and 4 bases from J, the junction contained 5 bases not matched to a gene.

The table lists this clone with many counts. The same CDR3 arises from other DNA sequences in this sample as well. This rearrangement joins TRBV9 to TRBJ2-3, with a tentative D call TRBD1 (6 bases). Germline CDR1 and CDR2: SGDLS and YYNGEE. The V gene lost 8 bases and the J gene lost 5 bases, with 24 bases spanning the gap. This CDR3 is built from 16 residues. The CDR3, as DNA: TGTGCCAGTAGCTCCGCCAGCGGAATAGGGGGAGATACGCAGTATTTT. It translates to CASSSASGIGGDTQYF.

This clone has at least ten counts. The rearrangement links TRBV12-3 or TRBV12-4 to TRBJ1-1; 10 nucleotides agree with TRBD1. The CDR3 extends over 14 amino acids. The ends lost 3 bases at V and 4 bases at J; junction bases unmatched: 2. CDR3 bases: TGTGCCAGCAGTTTTCGGACAGGGGGCACTGAAGCTTTCTTT. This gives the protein CASSFRTGGTEAFF.